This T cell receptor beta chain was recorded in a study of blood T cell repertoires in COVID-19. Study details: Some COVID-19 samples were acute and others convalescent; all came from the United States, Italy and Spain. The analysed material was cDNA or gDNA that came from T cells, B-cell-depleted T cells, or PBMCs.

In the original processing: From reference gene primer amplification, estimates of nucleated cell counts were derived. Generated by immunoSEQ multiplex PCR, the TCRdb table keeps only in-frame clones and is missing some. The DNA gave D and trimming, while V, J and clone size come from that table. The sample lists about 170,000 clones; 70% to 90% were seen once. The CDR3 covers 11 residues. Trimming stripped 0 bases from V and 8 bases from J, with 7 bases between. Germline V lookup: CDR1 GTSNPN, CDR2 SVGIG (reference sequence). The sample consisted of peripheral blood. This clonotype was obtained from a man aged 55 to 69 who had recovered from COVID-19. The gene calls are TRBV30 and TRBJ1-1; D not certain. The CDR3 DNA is TGTGCCTGGAGTGTACGGGTAGAAGCTTTCTTT. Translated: CAWSVRVEAFF.